Listed below are T cell receptor beta chains from one sample, sequenced in a study of T cell responses to AZD1222 COVID-19 vaccine. Only in-frame clones appear in the TCRdb table, and some are missing; sequencing was by immunoSEQ multiplex PCR. The data contain approximately 150,000 clones, less than 95% of them singletons. The material was peripheral blood, obtained 28 days after the second dose of the MenACWY control vaccine. All receptors derive from an adult who received the MenACWY meningococcal vaccine as a control. The CDR3 runs from the conserved cysteine through the conserved F or W. The D gene is left open where the match is weak.

v_call	d_call	j_call	cdr3_aa	cdr3_nt
TRBV4-3	TRBD2	TRBJ2-5	CASSQDPPGLAGVGETQYF	TGCGCCAGCAGCCAAGATCCCCCTGGACTAGCGGGAGTCGGGGAGACCCAGTACTTC
TRBV7-8	NA	TRBJ1-2	CASSLYSTTENYGYTF	TGTGCCAGCAGCTTATATAGCACGACAGAAAACTATGGCTACACCTTC
TRBV20-1	NA	TRBJ1-5	CSAEHSFAQHF	TGCAGCGCCGAGCATTCCTTTGCCCAGCATTTT
TRBV6-2/TRBV6-3	NA	TRBJ2-6	CASSYSELLFSGANVLTF	TGTGCCAGCAGTTACTCTGAACTACTCTTCTCTGGGGCCAACGTCCTGACTTTC
TRBV9	NA	TRBJ1-2	CASSVDGRVVGGYTF	TGTGCCAGCAGCGTTGATGGCAGGGTAGTTGGTGGCTACACCTTC
TRBV5-1	NA	TRBJ2-2	CASSPGDRRTGELFF	TGCGCCAGCAGCCCAGGCGACAGGCGCACCGGGGAGCTGTTTTTT
TRBV19	NA	TRBJ1-1	CASSRFLEMNTEAFF	TGTGCCAGTAGTAGGTTCCTGGAAATGAACACTGAAGCTTTCTTT
TRBV19	NA	TRBJ2-1	CASSRTDLNEQFF	TGTGCCAGTAGTCGAACCGATCTCAATGAGCAGTTCTTC
TRBV19	NA	TRBJ2-5	CASSSNPSGGQYF	TGTGCCAGTAGTTCAAATCCTTCCGGGGGACAGTACTTC
TRBV2	TRBD1	TRBJ1-4	CATTQGTGGSEKLFF	TGTGCCACTACCCAAGGGACAGGGGGGTCTGAAAAACTGTTTTTT
TRBV3-1/TRBV3-2	TRBD2	TRBJ2-3	CASSQVTSGFPYSTDTQYF	TGTGCCAGCAGCCAAGTAACTAGCGGGTTCCCCTATAGCACAGATACGCAGTATTTT
TRBV11-3	TRBD2	TRBJ2-2	CASRRLAGGNTGELFF	TGTGCCAGCAGGCGACTAGCGGGAGGTAACACCGGGGAGCTGTTTTTT
TRBV12-5	NA	TRBJ2-2	CASGLVVGSTGELFF	TGTGCTAGTGGTTTGGTAGTGGGATCCACCGGGGAGCTGTTTTTT
TRBV29-1	TRBD1	TRBJ2-2	CSVRRDRDTGELFF	TGCAGCGTGCGCCGGGACAGGGACACCGGGGAGCTGTTTTTT